Below, one TCR beta chain is given with its context. The antigen is not known. The entry originates in a study of blood T cells in healthy people across ages. The amount of total RNA extracted per sample was at least 6 micrograms. The study, taken as a whole, reports: Across the age range, TCR beta diversity per million T cells fell in a roughly linear way.

This CDR3 contains 9 residues. Primed by a sample-barcoded 5' primer and a J-beta primer mix, a second PCR proceeded for roughly 6 to 12 cycles. TCRdb called the 5' RACE reads again in MiXCR, with one record for every CDR3 protein. The table has about 290,000 distinct CDR3 sequences, 25% to 30% seen once. This rearrangement joins TRBV21-1 to TRBJ1-1; TRBD1, the D gene given by the table, was not confirmed from the DNA. TRBV21-1 is annotated as a pseudogene. Input material: blood. This clonotype originated in a woman aged 70-85 years in good health. The CDR3 bases are TGTGCCCGGGCGGAGAAAGCTTTCTTT. It codes for CARAEKAFF.